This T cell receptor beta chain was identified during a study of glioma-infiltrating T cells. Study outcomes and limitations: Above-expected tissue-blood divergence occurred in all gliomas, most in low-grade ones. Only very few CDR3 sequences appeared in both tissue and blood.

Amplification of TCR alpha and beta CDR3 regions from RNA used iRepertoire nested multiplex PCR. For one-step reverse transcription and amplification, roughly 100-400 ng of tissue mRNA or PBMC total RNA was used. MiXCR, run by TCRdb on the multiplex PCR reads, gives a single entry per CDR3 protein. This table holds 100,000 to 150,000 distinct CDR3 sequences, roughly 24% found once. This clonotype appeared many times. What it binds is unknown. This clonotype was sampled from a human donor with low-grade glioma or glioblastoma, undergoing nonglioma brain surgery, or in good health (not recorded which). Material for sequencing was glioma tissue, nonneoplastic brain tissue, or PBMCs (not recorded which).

CDR3 DNA sequence: TGCAGTGCTAGGGGCAATGCTCAAGCCAACCAAGAGACCCAGTACTTC. Its translation: CSARGNAQANQETQYF. The chain has TRBV20-1 and TRBJ2-5; unclear D gene. In germline, CDR1 is DFQATT, CDR2 SNEGSKA (reference sequence). Trimming took 3 bases from V and 0 from J, leaving 17 bases between them. The CDR3 is 16 residues long.